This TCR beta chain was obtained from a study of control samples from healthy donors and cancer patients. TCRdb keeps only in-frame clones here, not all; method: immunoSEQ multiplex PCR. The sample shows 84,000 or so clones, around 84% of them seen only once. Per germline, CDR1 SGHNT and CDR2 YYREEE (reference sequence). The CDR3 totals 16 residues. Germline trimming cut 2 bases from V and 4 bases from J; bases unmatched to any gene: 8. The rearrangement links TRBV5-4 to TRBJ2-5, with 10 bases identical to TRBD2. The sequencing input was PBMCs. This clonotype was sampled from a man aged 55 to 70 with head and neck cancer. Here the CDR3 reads CASSFRSGRAAETQYF. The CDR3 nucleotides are TGTGCCAGCAGCTTTAGAAGCGGGAGGGCCGCAGAGACCCAGTACTTC.